This is a list of T cell receptor beta chains from one sample in a study of cytomegalovirus exposure and HLA in healthy donors. The assay was immunoSEQ multiplex PCR, and TCRdb's table has in-frame clones only and misses some. This sample has more than 90,000 clones; about 91% occur once, and the top ten carry about 1.8%. Sample: PBMCs. Receptors originate from a man younger than 35 in good health and CMV-seronegative. Both conserved end residues are part of each CDR3. A D gene is named only where the DNA matches it firmly. The size field is filled for only some rows; it gives once, few, many or a size class.

V	D	J	size	DNA	CDR3
TRBV15	TRBD1	TRBJ1-4	.	TGTGCCACCAGCTGGGGGACAGGGCGGGATGAAAAACTGTTTTTT	CATSWGTGRDEKLFF
TRBV6-1	.	TRBJ1-5	.	TGTGCCAGCAGTGAAGAACAGGGAATTAGCAATCAGCCCCAGCATTTT	CASSEEQGISNQPQHF
TRBV7-9	TRBD1	TRBJ1-5	.	TGTGCCAGCAGCTTTGGGGACAGGGGGTATAGCAATCAGCCCCAGCATTTT	CASSFGDRGYSNQPQHF
TRBV12-5	.	TRBJ1-2	.	TGTGCTAGTGGTTCGACAGGATTCTATGGCTACACCTTC	CASGSTGFYGYTF
TRBV7-9	TRBD1	TRBJ2-1	.	TGTGCCAGCAGCTCCGGGACAGCAGATGAGCAGTTCTTC	CASSSGTADEQFF
TRBV30	.	TRBJ2-7	.	TGTGCCTGGGCCGCACTCGGGGAGCAGTACTTC	CAWAALGEQYF
TRBV11-3	.	TRBJ1-4	.	TGTGCCAGCAGCCCCCACCTGGCAGGGTCAGGTGAAAAACTGTTTTTT	CASSPHLAGSGEKLFF
TRBV2	TRBD1	TRBJ2-1	.	TGTGCCCGTTCAGGGGGCGCAAATACGCACAATGAGCAGTTCTTC	CARSGGANTHNEQFF
TRBV5-5	TRBD1	TRBJ2-7	.	TGTGCCAGCACCTCCAGGACAGGGTTCTACGAGCAGTACTTC	CASTSRTGFYEQYF
TRBV6-5	TRBD1	TRBJ1-3	.	TGTGCCAGCAGTTACTCGAAACAGGGGGTAGCGGGCACCATATATTTT	CASSYSKQGVAGTIYF
TRBV27	TRBD2	TRBJ2-7	once	TGTGCCAGCAGGGGACTAGCTTACGAGCAGTACTTC	CASRGLAYEQYF
TRBV4-3	.	TRBJ1-6	.	TGCGCCAGCAGCCAAGAGACAAACCCAAATTCACCCCTCCACTTT	CASSQETNPNSPLHF
TRBV2	.	TRBJ2-7	.	TGTGCCAGCATTATCTCCTACGAGCAGTACTTC	CASIISYEQYF
TRBV20-1	.	TRBJ1-2	few	TGCAGTGCTACAGGGTCTGGTGGCTACACCTTC	CSATGSGGYTF
TRBV30	TRBD1	TRBJ2-3	once	TGTGCCTGGACCGCGGGGACAGGGGGGGCCACAGATACGCAGTATTTT	CAWTAGTGGATDTQYF
TRBV18	TRBD2	TRBJ2-2	.	TGTGCCAGCTCACCAGTCGGCGGGAGGGCCGTCACCGGGGAGCTGTTTTTT	CASSPVGGRAVTGELFF
TRBV28	.	TRBJ1-6	.	TGTGCCAGCAGTTTAGGTGGGGGGGGGCAAGGTTCACCCCTCCACTTT	CASSLGGGGQGSPLHF
TRBV6-5	TRBD2	TRBJ2-7	.	TGTGCCAGCAGTTACAATAGCGGGAACCCATCCTACGAGCAGTACTTC	CASSYNSGNPSYEQYF
TRBV15	TRBD1	TRBJ2-3	.	TGTGCCACCAGCGCTATGGGACAGGGAAACAAAAGCACAGATACGCAGTATTTT	CATSAMGQGNKSTDTQYF
TRBV28	.	TRBJ1-1	.	TGTGCCAGCAGCGAAAACAGGGAAATGAACACTGAAGCTTTCTTT	CASSENREMNTEAFF
TRBV4-3	TRBD1	TRBJ2-1	.	TGCGCCAGCAGCCAAGACCGGACAGGGATGGGAAATGAGCAGTTCTTC	CASSQDRTGMGNEQFF
TRBV5-6	TRBD2	TRBJ2-1	.	TGTGCCAGCAGCCTGGGACTAGCGGGAATCTATGAGCAGTTCTTC	CASSLGLAGIYEQFF
TRBV4-1	TRBD1	TRBJ1-5	once	TGCGCCAGCAGCCAAACCGGGACAGGGGGCGGAGCCCAGCATTTT	CASSQTGTGGGAQHF
TRBV27	.	TRBJ2-1	.	TGTGCCAGCAGTGTTACAGGGAACCCGTACAATGAGCAGTTCTTC	CASSVTGNPYNEQFF
TRBV28	TRBD1	TRBJ1-1	.	TGTGCCAGCAGTTCTTACTACAGGGGGGAGAACACTGAAGCTTTCTTT	CASSSYYRGENTEAFF
TRBV4-3	.	TRBJ2-1	.	TGCGCCAGCAGTACAGAGAGCAACAATGAGCAGTTCTTC	CASSTESNNEQFF
TRBV7-9	.	TRBJ2-7	.	TGTGCCAGCAGCTTTTCCCCGGGACAAGGGGACGAGCAGTACTTC	CASSFSPGQGDEQYF
TRBV7-2	TRBD1	TRBJ1-2	.	TGTGCCAGCAGCTTAGCGTCGGGACAGGGCTACTATGGCTACACCTTC	CASSLASGQGYYGYTF
TRBV11-3	.	TRBJ2-1	.	TGTGCCAGCAGCTCCGAAGCGGACTCCTACAATGAGCAGTTCTTC	CASSSEADSYNEQFF
TRBV2	TRBD2	TRBJ2-1	.	TGTGCCAGCAGAATAGCGGGGGGCACGTACAATGAGCAGTTCTTC	CASRIAGGTYNEQFF
TRBV4-1	TRBD2	TRBJ2-7	.	TGCGCCAGCAGCCAGCCAATAGCGGGAGTGCTTGAGCAGTACTTC	CASSQPIAGVLEQYF
TRBV6-5	.	TRBJ2-5	.	TGTGCCAGCAGTTTCAACAGGCGCCAAGAGACCCAGTACTTC	CASSFNRRQETQYF
TRBV12-5	.	TRBJ1-3	once	TGTGCTAGTGGTTTCGGCAGGGGATTTGGAAACACCATATATTTT	CASGFGRGFGNTIYF
TRBV11-2	.	TRBJ2-1	.	TGTGCCAGCAGCTTAGTGTGGCGCGCTAGCGACAATGAGCAGTTCTTC	CASSLVWRASDNEQFF
TRBV29-1	TRBD1	TRBJ2-6	.	TGCAGCGTTAAGGGTCTAACAGGACAGGGGATTTTTGGGGCCAACGTCCTGACTTTC	CSVKGLTGQGIFGANVLTF
TRBV6-6	.	TRBJ2-1	.	TGTGCCAGCAGTTACTTGTCAGACAATGAGCAGTTCTTC	CASSYLSDNEQFF
TRBV7-2	.	TRBJ1-2	.	TGTGCCAGCAGCTTAGATATCAGGGCTGATGGCTACACCTTC	CASSLDIRADGYTF
TRBV7-2	TRBD1	TRBJ2-1	.	TGTGCCAGCAGCTTTTTGGGACAGACCACGGAGCAGTTCTTC	CASSFLGQTTEQFF
TRBV11-2	.	TRBJ2-5	.	TGTGCCAGCAGCTTCCCGGGTCGAGAGACCCAGTACTTC	CASSFPGRETQYF
TRBV11-3	.	TRBJ1-3	.	TGTGCCAGCAGCTTGGTCCGTATTTCGGACACCATATATTTT	CASSLVRISDTIYF
TRBV7-6	.	TRBJ2-1	once	TGTGCCAGCAGCTTAGCGTTACAGCTCAATGAGCAGTTCTTC	CASSLALQLNEQFF
TRBV5-8	TRBD1	TRBJ1-5	.	TGTGCCAGCAGCTTATCCGGGACAGGGAATCAGCCCCAGCATTTT	CASSLSGTGNQPQHF
TRBV28	.	TRBJ1-5	.	TGTGCCAGCAGGTGGACAGCCAATCAGCCCCAGCATTTT	CASRWTANQPQHF
TRBV6-6	TRBD2	TRBJ2-1	.	TGTGCGTCCATGTCCGCGGGGGGGTCCTACAATGAGCAGTTCTTC	CASMSAGGSYNEQFF
TRBV27	.	TRBJ1-1	few	TGTGCCAGCAGCTTGGACTTGAACACTGAAGCTTTCTTT	CASSLDLNTEAFF
TRBV27	.	TRBJ2-7	.	TGTGCCAGCAGTAGACGCGGGGACGGTGCCTCCTACGAGCAGTACTTC	CASSRRGDGASYEQYF
TRBV25-1	.	TRBJ2-7	.	TGTGCCAGCAGTCAGGGATACGAGCAGTACTTC	CASSQGYEQYF
TRBV4-1	TRBD1	TRBJ2-4	once	TGCGCCAGCAGCCAAGATGGGACAGGGGGGAGAAACATTCAGTACTTC	CASSQDGTGGRNIQYF
TRBV2	TRBD2	TRBJ2-2	.	TGTGCCAGCAGTGATTCTAGCGGGAGGAACACCGGGGAGCTGTTTTTT	CASSDSSGRNTGELFF
TRBV15	.	TRBJ1-3	.	TGTGCCACCCGTTGGACAGTTACCTCTGGAAACACCATATATTTT	CATRWTVTSGNTIYF